A single sample gave rise to the 14 T cell receptor beta chains below, sequenced in a study of molecular identifiers for immune sequencing clone quantification. TCRdb processed the PCR reads anew with MiXCR; each CDR3 protein has one entry. This table holds 400,000 to 600,000 distinct CDR3 sequences, about a fifth found once. Sequenced material: naive CD8+ T cells from blood, with Jurkat cell RNA spiked in. Subset here: FACS-sorted CD8+CD4-CCR7+CD45RA+ naive T cells. The receptors here all came from a human donor in good health. Some libraries in this study had Jurkat cell RNA spiked in.

This clonotype was seen a few times. Germline is not matched at one junction end, which may reflect a read error. The V call is TRBV28, the J call TRBJ2-5, with D perhaps TRBD1 (5 bases). Germline CDR1 and CDR2: MDHEN and SYDVKM. The CDR3 consists of 14 residues. CDR3 region: CASRLRGFQETQYF. In nucleotides, the CDR3 is TGTGCCAGCCGTTTAAGGGGCTTCCAAGAGACCCAGTACTTC.

This clonotype occurred many times. Here the CDR3 reads CASSPSRQGSPNGYTF. The DNA for the CDR3 is TGTGCCAGTAGTCCGAGCCGACAGGGAAGCCCCAATGGCTACACCTTC. The chain combines TRBV19 with TRBJ1-2, with 7 bases aligning to TRBD1. V lost 5 bases and J lost 6; bases outside the gene matches: 15. This CDR3 has 16 residues. Per germline, CDR1 LNHDA and CDR2 SQIVND (reference sequence).

A remark on this clonotype: Given a much more abundant clone one base away, this may be a read error. The chain couples TRBV30 to TRBJ2-4; the D call may be TRBD1 or TRBD2 (5 bases each). This CDR3 contains 13 residues. Germline V gives CDR1 GTSNPN, CDR2 SVGIG (reference sequence). CDR3 sequence: CAWSDGAKNIRYF. The CDR3 bases are TGTGCCTGGAGTGACGGGGCCAAAAACATTCGGTACTTC.

On this clonotype: A much larger clone is a single base away; this may be a read error. This chain uses TRBV4-3 with TRBJ1-4; D is possibly TRBD1 (5 bases). CDR1 and CDR2 (germline): LGHNA, YSLEER. V shed 4 bases and J shed 8 bases, with 17 bases lying between them. The CDR3 is 15 amino acids. The CDR3 loop reads CASSRGIGVDEKLFF. For the CDR3, the DNA is TGCGCCAGCAGCCGAGGGATAGGGGTAGACGAAAAACTGTTTTTT.

This clonotype was seen a few times. This chain links TRBV20-1 with TRBJ2-5; D gene uncertain. This CDR3 has 14 amino acids. Germline V gene data show CDR1 as DFQATT and CDR2 as SNEGSKA (reference sequence). Trimming left V 6 bases short and J 2 bases short, with 16 bases between. CDR3 DNA: TGCAGTGCCGCGGCGCGGTTGGGGCAAGAGACCCAGTACTTC. Translated, it gives CSAAARLGQETQYF.

This clonotype was seen more than once but under ten times. The genes are TRBV6-2 or TRBV6-3 and TRBJ2-7; possible D gene TRBD2, 6 bases. Germline lookup yields CDR1 MNHEY and CDR2 SVGEGT. The CDR3 runs 11 residues. Between the trimmed V and J ends, which lost 7 bases and 7 bases, there was a span of 11 bases. This CDR3 reads CASTHGGEQYF. CDR3 coding DNA: TGTGCCAGCACCCACGGGGGTGAGCAGTACTTC.

This clonotype was observed a few times. The chain recombines TRBV12-3 or TRBV12-4 with TRBJ2-3; no firm D call. Trimming took 5 bases from V and 3 from J, leaving 9 bases between them. The CDR3 loop spans 13 amino acids. CDR3 sequence (DNA): TGTGCCAGCAGTCCTTTCATTACAGATACGCAGTATTTT. It yields the protein CASSPFITDTQYF.

This clonotype appeared a few times. The J gene is TRBJ2-7, the V gene TRBV19, with D unclear. Per the germline V gene, CDR1 is LNHDA and CDR2 is SQIVND (reference sequence). V was trimmed by 1 base and J by 3 bases, leaving 7 bases between them. CDR3 length: 13 residues. The CDR3 is CASSIGLFYEQYF. CDR3 nucleotide sequence: TGTGCCAGTAGTATAGGACTGTTCTACGAGCAGTACTTC.

This clonotype was observed at least ten times. This chain uses TRBV7-9 with TRBJ2-2, with 10 nucleotides matching TRBD2. Germline V gives CDR1 SEHNR, CDR2 FQNEAQ (reference sequence). The trim removed 4 bases at V and 4 bases at J, leaving 6 bases unmatched. The length of the CDR3 is 16 residues. The CDR3 reads CASSSLAGVTTGELFF. In DNA, the CDR3 is TGTGCCAGCAGCTCCCTAGCGGGAGTTACCACCGGGGAGCTGTTTTTT.

A word on this clonotype: With a much larger clone just one base away, this may be a read error. This chain uses TRBV4-3 with TRBJ2-6; D could derive from TRBD1 or TRBD2 (5 bases each). The V gene's germline CDR1 is LGHNA and CDR2 YSLEER. This CDR3 contains 18 residues. The V end was cut by 1 base, the J end by 2 bases, with 15 bases between. In DNA, the CDR3 is TGCGCCAGCAGCCAAGGCGCAGGGAGCTTGACTGGGGCCAACGTCCTGACTTTC. This translates into CASSQGAGSLTGANVLTF.

CDR3 in amino acids: CAISEGGRERTYEQYF. The DNA of the CDR3 is TGTGCCATCAGTGAGGGGGGGCGCGAGAGGACCTACGAGCAGTACTTC. The V call is TRBV10-3, the J call TRBJ2-7, with D perhaps assigned TRBD1 or TRBD2 (6 bases each). This CDR3 region has 16 residues. The V and J ends lost 2 bases and 2 bases respectively, with 16 bases between them. The germline V gene encodes CDR1 ENHRY and CDR2 SYGVKD.

There are a few counts of this clonotype. DNA for the CDR3: TGTGCCAGTAGTATAGTCGACAGGGCCCGGACCCAGTACTTC. It encodes CASSIVDRARTQYF. V usage is TRBV19 and J usage is TRBJ2-5; 7 bases fit TRBD1. The CDR3 covers 14 residues. CDR1 and CDR2 (germline): LNHDA, SQIVND (reference sequence). The V segment lost 1 base and the J segment 7 bases; nucleotides outside the gene matches: 6.

This clonotype was counted many times. The chain uses TRBV28 and TRBJ2-7; tentatively, D is TRBD1 (8 bases). This CDR3 is built from 13 residues. The germline gives CDR1 MDHEN, CDR2 SYDVKM. The V end was cut by 3 bases, the J end by 7 bases, with 13 bases between. This chain's CDR3 is CASSFTGGGEQYF. DNA of the CDR3: TGTGCCAGCAGTTTTACAGGGGGGGGGGAGCAGTACTTC.

This clonotype was counted only a few times. The rearrangement uses TRBV30 and TRBJ2-1, with TRBD2 identical over 11 bases. CDR3 length equals 13 residues. V gave up 4 bases and J gave up 7 bases; unmatched junction bases: 3. Germline values: CDR1 GTSNPN, CDR2 SVGIG (reference sequence). CDR3 region: CAWKVAGGNEQFF. In nucleotides, the CDR3 is TGTGCCTGGAAGGTAGCGGGAGGGAATGAGCAGTTCTTC.